This T cell receptor beta chain was obtained from a study of CD8+ T cells in alopecia areata. The treatment is: oral pan-JAK inhibitor, 5-10 mg twice daily. Following extraction, RNA underwent reverse transcription to cDNA, which served as the sequencing template. The method was immunoSEQ multiplex PCR; TCRdb's version includes in-frame clones alone and lacks a portion of them. There are fewer than 350,000 clones in the sample; more than 45% occur only once, and under 2% lies in the top ten. General study results and limits: Scalp and blood retained many expanded lesional clones during tofacitinib.

A few counts support this clone. The antigen is unknown. The specimen was CD4+ T cells sorted from blood, collected at week 24, from a patient treated with tofacitinib. The origin of this receptor is a human donor with alopecia areata.

CDR3 protein: CAWSAGGDQPQHF. CDR3 nucleotides: TGTGCCTGGAGTGCCGGGGGAGATCAGCCCCAGCATTTT. The rearrangement links TRBV30 to TRBJ1-5; TRBD1 is a possible D gene (5 bases). The CDR3 runs 13 residues. The germline CDR1 and CDR2 sequences are GTSNPN and SVGIG (reference sequence). Trimming took off 1 base at V and 5 bases at J, with 9 bases between the two ends. Variable domain in full (rest from reference TRBV30 and TRBJ1-5): SQTIHQWPATLVQPVGSPLSLECTVEGTSNPNLYWYRQAAGRGLQLLFYSVGIGQISSEVPQNLSASRPQDRQFILSSKKLLLSDSGFYLCAWSAGGDQPQHFGDGTRLSIL.